What follows are 8 T cell receptor beta chains derived from one specimen sequenced in a study of blood T cells in healthy people across ages. The use of a sample-barcoded 5' primer and a J-beta primer mix characterized a second PCR of roughly 6 to 12 cycles. From the 5' RACE reads, TCRdb called clonotypes with MiXCR, one entry per CDR3 protein. The top ten clones hold under 15% of a sample with about 1.1 million distinct CDR3 sequences, about two fifths of them seen once. Sequenced input: blood. These TCRs come from a man younger than 35 in good health.

The chain combines TRBV7-2 with TRBJ1-2; D not certain. V lost 4 bases and J lost 10, with 10 bases in between. Germline V gives CDR1 SGHTA, CDR2 FQGNSA. This CDR3 has 11 amino acids. The CDR3 sequence: CASSSSATYTF. CDR3 sequence (DNA): TGTGCCAGCAGCTCTTCAGCGACCTACACCTTC.

This clonotype has at least ten counts. V and J are TRBV10-3 and TRBJ1-2, with 12 bases lining up with TRBD1. Germline V gene lookup returns CDR1 ENHRY and CDR2 SYGVKD. V lost 5 bases to trimming and J lost 7 bases; unmatched junction nucleotides: 8. There are 15 residues in the CDR3. Written as DNA, the CDR3 is TGTGCCATCAGTCCTGGGACAGGGGGCTTTTTTGGCTACACCTTC. Protein sequence: CAISPGTGGFFGYTF.

The chain recombines TRBV9 with TRBJ2-3, with TRBD2 matching over 7 bases. The CDR3 loop spans 14 amino acids. The V gene's germline CDR1 is SGDLS and CDR2 YYNGEE. V was pared by 1 base and J by 5 bases, with 4 bases of the junction left unmatched. The CDR3 loop is CASSVLASGDTQYF. CDR3 DNA sequence: TGTGCCAGCAGCGTATTGGCTAGCGGAGATACGCAGTATTTT.

This clonotype has at least ten counts. The V gene is TRBV4-1, the J gene TRBJ1-1, with a weak D call TRBD1 (5 bases). CDR3 size: 15 residues. V lost 4 bases to trimming and J lost 3 bases, with 15 bases between them. The germline CDR1 and CDR2 sequences are MGHRA and YSYEKL. CDR3 in amino acids: CASSRARGADTEAFF. The DNA of the CDR3 is TGCGCCAGCAGCCGGGCTCGAGGGGCAGACACTGAAGCTTTCTTT.

The gene calls are TRBV10-3 and TRBJ2-3; D is unresolved. Germline lookup yields CDR1 ENHRY and CDR2 SYGVKD. V dropped 10 bases and J dropped 2 bases, with 13 bases sitting between them. CDR3 length: 13 amino acids. As DNA, the CDR3 is TGTGCCACCGTCCCTTCCGACACAGATACGCAGTATTTT. As protein: CATVPSDTDTQYF.

The chain combines TRBV5-1 with TRBJ2-2; TRBD1 or TRBD2 may be the D gene (6 bases each). V lost 2 bases, J lost 1 base, and 18 bases lay in between. CDR3 length: 18 amino acids. CDR1 is SGHRS and CDR2 is YFSETQ in the germline V gene. The CDR3: CASSLHNSGAENTGELFF. In DNA, the CDR3 is TGCGCCAGCAGCTTACACAACTCGGGGGCAGAGAACACCGGGGAGCTGTTTTTT.

The chain carries TRBV7-2 and TRBJ2-7; D might be TRBD1 (5 bases). The last part of the DNA fits TRBJ2-5 better; the J call may be wrong. Germline CDR1 and CDR2: SGHTA and FQGNSA. The CDR3 totals 14 residues. The CDR3 loop reads CASSLQGITETQYF. DNA for the CDR3: TGTGCCAGCAGTTTGCAGGGAATAACAGAGACCCAGTACTTC.

The V and J genes are TRBV27 and TRBJ1-4; D ambiguous. Germline V gene data show CDR1 as MNHEY and CDR2 as SMNVEV (reference sequence). This CDR3 is 15 amino acids long. V was cut by 5 bases and J by 8 bases, with 18 bases left in between. The chain's CDR3 is CASSRALSIGEKLFF. CDR3 DNA: TGTGCCAGCAGTCGGGCACTTTCTATAGGAGAAAAACTGTTTTTT. Complete variable domain (other parts from reference TRBV27 and TRBJ1-4): EAQVTQNPRYLITVTGKKLTVTCSQNMNHEYMSWYRQDPGLGLRQIYYSMNVEVTDKGDVPEGYKVSRKEKRNFPLILESPSPNQTSLYFCASSRALSIGEKLFFGSGTQLSVL.